The clone carrying this T cell receptor (beta chain) was seen a single time. Its specificity is not known. Distinct nucleotide sequences in the sample also encode this CDR3. The data belong to a study of shared clonotypes between healthy human individuals. Overall study results and limits: The study found lower generation probabilities in non-shared clonotypes than in those shared by all four donors. It was observed that 4% to 6% of naive CD4 clonotypes were shared across a handful of donors.

Positive CCR7 selection of CD45RO-negative cells yielded the naive CD8 cells, and terminally differentiated effector memory CD45RA+ cells were excluded. There were no recent acute infections or vaccinations among the donors, who were healthy HIV-negative adults. Adult Caucasians living in Nashville, Tennessee made up all of the donors. Sequencing was performed with immunoSEQ multiplex PCR; in TCRdb, only in-frame clones are kept and a portion is missing. The repertoire includes millions of clones, 90% to 95% of them detected once, and under 2% sits in the top ten. Germline loops: CDR1 MDHEN, CDR2 SYDVKM. Trimming at V came to 5 bases and at J to 4 bases, leaving 6 bases not matched to a gene. The CDR3 loop spans 14 amino acids.

The origin of this receptor is a man between 18 and 29 years old in good health. Some clones in this sample may be carry-over from other donors' samples. The chain couples TRBV28 to TRBJ2-7, with 9 bases identical to TRBD1. The sample taken for sequencing was naive CD8+ T cells from PBMCs. CDR3 in amino acids: CASSLSGTGYEQYF. The CDR3 coding sequence is TGTGCCAGCAGTCTCAGCGGGACAGGGTACGAGCAGTACTTC. The variable domain in full, completed from reference TRBV28 and TRBJ2-7, reads DVKVTQSSRYLVKRTGEKVFLECVQDMDHENMFWYRQDPGLGLRLIYFSYDVKMKEKGDIPEGYSVSREKKERFSLILESASTNQTSMYLCASSLSGTGYEQYFGPGTRLTVT.